A single T cell receptor (beta chain) is shown here with its context. Its target is not known. Trimming pared 10 bases from V and 4 bases from J, leaving 29 bases between. Germline values: CDR1 LNHDA, CDR2 SQIVND (reference sequence). This CDR3 has 18 residues. These data come from a study of graft-versus-host responses after intestinal transplantation. Overall study: Recipients obtained multivisceral, liver-intestinal, or isolated intestinal transplants. Study-wide results and limits: Investigators detected GvH clones in recipient marrow, with some emerging earlier in ileum or blood. Early HvG declines after transplant were associated with peak circulating GvH clone levels.

Sequencing was performed with immunoSEQ multiplex PCR; in TCRdb, only in-frame clones are kept and a portion is missing. Among approximately 80,000 clones listed, approximately 91% were seen once. This receptor was taken from a human donor who received an intestinal transplant. The chain combines TRBV19 with TRBJ2-1; D might be TRBD1 (6 bases). The material sequenced was unstimulated CD4+ T cells sorted from spleen or lymph node cells, taken before intestinal transplant. CDR3 loop: CATIVGQGRPNGYNEQFF. The CDR3 DNA follows: TGTGCCACTATAGTAGGGCAGGGGCGCCCGAACGGATACAATGAGCAGTTCTTC. Supplemented by reference TRBV19 and TRBJ2-1, the full variable domain reads DGGITQSPKYLFRKEGQNVTLSCEQNLNHDAMYWYRQDPGQGLRLIYYSQIVNDFQKGDIAEGYSVSREKKESFPLTVTSAQKNPTAFYLCATIVGQGRPNGYNEQFFGPGTRLTVL.